This T cell receptor (beta chain) was captured by sequencing in a study of shared clonotypes between healthy human individuals. In the study overall: Three CD4 naive, three CD4 memory, two CD8 naive and one CD8 memory plate were used per donor.

Sequencing used immunoSEQ multiplex PCR; TCRdb keeps in-frame clones, though not all of them. This sample has about 2.4 million clones, with more than 85% found just once. Naive CD4+ cells were CD45RA-selected; the remaining cells were memory. The ends were cut back, 4 bases at V and 5 bases at J, with 14 bases in the middle. The length of the CDR3 is 14 residues. Germline CDR1 reads MNHNS; CDR2 reads SASEGT. The sequence came from a man between 18 and 29 years old in good health. Some clones in this sample may be carry-over from other donors' samples. The rearrangement joins TRBV6-1 to TRBJ1-1; D call uncertain. The specimen sequenced was naive CD4+ T cells from PBMCs. Subset specified: CD45RA+ positively selected. CDR3 sequence reads: CASSGRTRGTEAFF. Written as DNA, the CDR3 is TGTGCCAGCAGTGGTCGGACCCGAGGGACTGAAGCTTTCTTT.